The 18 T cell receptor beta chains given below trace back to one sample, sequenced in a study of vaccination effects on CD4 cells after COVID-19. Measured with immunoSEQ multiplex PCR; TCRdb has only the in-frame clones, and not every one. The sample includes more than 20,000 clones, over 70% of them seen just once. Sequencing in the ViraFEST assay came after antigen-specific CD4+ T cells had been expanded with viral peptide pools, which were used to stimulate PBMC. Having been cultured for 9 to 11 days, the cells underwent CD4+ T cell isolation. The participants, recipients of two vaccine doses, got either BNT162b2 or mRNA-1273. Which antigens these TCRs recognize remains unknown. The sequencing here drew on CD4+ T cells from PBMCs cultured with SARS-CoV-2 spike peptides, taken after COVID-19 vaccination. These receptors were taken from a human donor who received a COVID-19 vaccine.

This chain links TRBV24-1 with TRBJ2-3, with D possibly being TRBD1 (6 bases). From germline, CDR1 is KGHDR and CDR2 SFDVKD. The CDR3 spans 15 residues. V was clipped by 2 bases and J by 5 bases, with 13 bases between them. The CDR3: CATSDWGTKIDTQYF. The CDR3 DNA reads TGTGCCACCAGTGATTGGGGGACAAAAATAGATACGCAGTATTTT.

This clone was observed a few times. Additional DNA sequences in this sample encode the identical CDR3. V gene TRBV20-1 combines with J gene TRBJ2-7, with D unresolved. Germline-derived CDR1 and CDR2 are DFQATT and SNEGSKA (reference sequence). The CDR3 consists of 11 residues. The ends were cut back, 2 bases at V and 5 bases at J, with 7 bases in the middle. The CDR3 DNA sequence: TGCAGTGCTAGATCCGGGCACGAGCAGTACTTC. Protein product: CSARSGHEQYF.

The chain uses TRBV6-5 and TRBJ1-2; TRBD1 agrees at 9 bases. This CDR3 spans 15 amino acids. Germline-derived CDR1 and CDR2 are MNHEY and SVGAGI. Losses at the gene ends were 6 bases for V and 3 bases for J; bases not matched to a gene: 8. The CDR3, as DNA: TGTGCCAGCAGGGGGAGGGGGACAGGGCACTATGGCTACACCTTC. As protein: CASRGRGTGHYGYTF.

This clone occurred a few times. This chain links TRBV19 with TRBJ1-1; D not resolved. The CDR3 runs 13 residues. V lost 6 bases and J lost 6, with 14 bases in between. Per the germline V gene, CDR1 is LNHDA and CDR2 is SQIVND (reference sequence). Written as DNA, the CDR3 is TGTGCCAGTAGGGATAGCGGGTACGCTGAAGCTTTCTTT. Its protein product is CASRDSGYAEAFF.

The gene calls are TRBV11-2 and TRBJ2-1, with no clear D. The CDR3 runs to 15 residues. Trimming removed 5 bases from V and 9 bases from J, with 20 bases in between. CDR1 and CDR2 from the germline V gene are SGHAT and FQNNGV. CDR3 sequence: CASSLTRGLEVEQFF. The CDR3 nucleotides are TGTGCCAGCAGCCTAACCAGAGGCCTAGAGGTTGAGCAGTTCTTC.

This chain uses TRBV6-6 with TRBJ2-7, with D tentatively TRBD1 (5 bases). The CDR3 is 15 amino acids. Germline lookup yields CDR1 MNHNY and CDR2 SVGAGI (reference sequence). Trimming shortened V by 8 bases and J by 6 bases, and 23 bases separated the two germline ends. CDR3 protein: CASGAPLRSRAEQYF. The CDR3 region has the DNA TGTGCCAGCGGGGCCCCGTTGCGGTCTCGAGCCGAGCAGTACTTC.

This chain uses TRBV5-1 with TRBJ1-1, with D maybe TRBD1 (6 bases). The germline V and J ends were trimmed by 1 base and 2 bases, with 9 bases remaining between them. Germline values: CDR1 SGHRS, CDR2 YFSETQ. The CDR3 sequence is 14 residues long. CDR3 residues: CASSLRQVNTEAFF. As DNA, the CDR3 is TGCGCCAGCAGCTTGAGACAGGTTAACACTGAAGCTTTCTTT.

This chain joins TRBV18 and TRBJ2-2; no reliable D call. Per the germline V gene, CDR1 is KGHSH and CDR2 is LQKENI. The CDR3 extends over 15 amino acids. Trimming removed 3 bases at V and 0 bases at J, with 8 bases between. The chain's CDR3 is CASSPGSSNTGELFF. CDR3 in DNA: TGTGCCAGCTCACCTGGCAGCTCGAACACCGGGGAGCTGTTTTTT.

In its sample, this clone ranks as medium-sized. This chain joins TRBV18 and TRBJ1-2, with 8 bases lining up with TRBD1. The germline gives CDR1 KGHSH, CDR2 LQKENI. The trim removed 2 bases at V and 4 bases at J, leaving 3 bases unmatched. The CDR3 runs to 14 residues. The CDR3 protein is CASSPTGQGYGYTF. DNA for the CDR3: TGTGCCAGCTCACCAACAGGACAGGGCTATGGCTACACCTTC.

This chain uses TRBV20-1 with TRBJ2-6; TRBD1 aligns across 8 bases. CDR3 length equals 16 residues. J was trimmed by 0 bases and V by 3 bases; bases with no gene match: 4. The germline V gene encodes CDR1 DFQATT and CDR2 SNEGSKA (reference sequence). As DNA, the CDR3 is TGCAGTGCTAGTTCCACAGGGGGCTCTGGGGCCAACGTCCTGACTTTC. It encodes CSASSTGGSGANVLTF.

The CDR3 sequence is CASSAVRVREPQHF. In nucleotides, the CDR3 is TGTGCCAGCAGTGCCGTGCGGGTTCGGGAGCCCCAGCATTTT. The chain recombines TRBV2 with TRBJ1-5, with D unclear. The CDR3 covers 14 residues. V was pared by 4 bases and J by 8 bases, with 15 bases between. Germline loops: CDR1 SNHLY, CDR2 FYNNEI. Drawing the rest from reference TRBV2 and TRBJ1-5, the complete variable domain is EPEVTQTPSHQVTQMGQEVILRCVPISNHLYFYWYRQILGQKVEFLVSFYNNEISEKSEIFDDQFSVERPDGSNFTLKIRSTKLEDSAMYFCASSAVRVREPQHFGDGTRLSIL.

CDR3 sequence (DNA): TGTGCCACCAGCAGAGATTGGTTGGGTGATAGCAATCAGCCCCAGCATTTT. Translating gives CATSRDWLGDSNQPQHF. This chain connects TRBV15 to TRBJ1-5; D is uncertain. This CDR3 has 17 amino acids. Germline-derived CDR1 and CDR2 are LNHNV and YYDKDF (reference sequence). Trimming took off 0 bases at V and 0 bases at J, with 12 bases between the two ends.

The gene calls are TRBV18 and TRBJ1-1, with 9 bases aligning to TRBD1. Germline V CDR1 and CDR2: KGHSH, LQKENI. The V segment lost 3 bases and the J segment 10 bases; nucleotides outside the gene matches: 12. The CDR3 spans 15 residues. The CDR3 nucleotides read TGTGCCAGCTCACCGGGACAGGGTGGAATTCAGGGAGCTTTCTTT. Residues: CASSPGQGGIQGAFF. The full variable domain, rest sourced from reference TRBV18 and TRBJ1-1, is NAGVMQNPRHLVRRRGQEARLRCSPMKGHSHVYWYRQLPEEGLKFMVYLQKENIIDESGMPKERFSAEFPKEGPSILRIQQVVRGDSAAYFCASSPGQGGIQGAFFGQGTRLTVV.

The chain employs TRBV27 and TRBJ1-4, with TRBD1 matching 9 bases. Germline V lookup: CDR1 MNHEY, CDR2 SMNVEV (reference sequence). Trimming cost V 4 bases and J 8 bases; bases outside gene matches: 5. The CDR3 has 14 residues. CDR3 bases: TGTGCCAGCAGTTCTGCCGGGACAGGGGAAAAACTGTTTTTT. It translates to CASSSAGTGEKLFF.

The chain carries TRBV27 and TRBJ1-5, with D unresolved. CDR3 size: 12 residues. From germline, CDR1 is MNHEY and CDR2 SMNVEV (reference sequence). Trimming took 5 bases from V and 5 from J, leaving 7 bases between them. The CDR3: CASSPGYQPQHF. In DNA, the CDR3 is TGTGCCAGCAGTCCGGGGTATCAGCCCCAGCATTTT.

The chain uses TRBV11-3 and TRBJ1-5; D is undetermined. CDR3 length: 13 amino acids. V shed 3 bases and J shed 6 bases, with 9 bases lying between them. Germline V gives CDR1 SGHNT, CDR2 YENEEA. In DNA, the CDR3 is TGTGCCAGCAGCTTGATCAAGGTTCAGCCCCAGCATTTT. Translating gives CASSLIKVQPQHF.

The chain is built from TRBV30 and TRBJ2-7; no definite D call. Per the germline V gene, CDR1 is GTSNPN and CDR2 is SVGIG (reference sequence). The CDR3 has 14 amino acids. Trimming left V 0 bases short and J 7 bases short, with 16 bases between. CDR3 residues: CAWSVPRGLQEQYF. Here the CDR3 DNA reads TGTGCCTGGAGTGTCCCCAGAGGCCTACAAGAGCAGTACTTC.

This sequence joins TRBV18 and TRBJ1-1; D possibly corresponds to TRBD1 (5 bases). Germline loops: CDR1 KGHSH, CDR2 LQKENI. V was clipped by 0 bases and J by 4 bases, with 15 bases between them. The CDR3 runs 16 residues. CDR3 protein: CASSPPSRGEGTEAFF. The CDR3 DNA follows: TGTGCCAGCTCACCACCGAGTAGAGGGGAGGGCACTGAAGCTTTCTTT.